These 23 T cell receptor beta chains share one sample of origin, sequenced in a study of CD8+ T cells in alopecia areata. On the basis of CD4, CD8alpha, NKG2D, NKG2ACE and other markers, pooled cutaneous lymph node cells were sorted. RNA was extracted and reverse transcribed into cDNA as the sequencing template. Using immunoSEQ multiplex PCR, the repertoire was profiled, and TCRdb retains in-frame clones only, with some absent. This sample carries 290,000 or so clones, none of them present only once. The specimen was CD4+ T cells sorted from a lymph node. The receptors originated from a C3H/HeJ mouse with alopecia areata. The strain's MHC type: H2-k.

This clone was seen only a few times. Germline and genes: mouse. With the read ending 4 residues before the CDR3 end, the germline J gene is used to fill in that end. The gene calls are TRBV13-3 and TRBJ2-1; D is uncertain. The germline V gene has CDR1 NNHDY and CDR2 SYVADS. This CDR3 is 12 amino acids long. This chain's CDR3 is CASSDQLAEQFF. CDR3 bases read: TGTGCCAGCAGTGATCAACTGGCT.

Concerning this clone itself: Gene labels here are mouse ones. The CDR3 DNA, read in part, is TGTGCCAGCAGTCCCCGACAGAACACCGGG. Its protein product is CASSPRQNTG. The whole CDR3 protein is CASSPRQNTGQLYF. This sequence joins TRBV19 and TRBJ2-2; tentatively, D is TRBD1 (5 bases). The read comes to an end 4 residues before the CDR3 does, leaving the germline J gene to fill in the end. The CDR3 sequence is 14 residues long. The germline V gene has CDR1 FNHDT and CDR2 SITEND (reference sequence). V was trimmed by 4 bases and J by 2 bases, leaving 9 bases between them.

In regard to this clone: Gene names are the mouse ones. Read sequence stops 4 residues before the CDR3 end, and the germline J gene provides the missing end. The J gene is TRBJ2-3, the V gene TRBV19; TRBD1 matches 7 bases. Germline values: CDR1 FNHDT, CDR2 SITEND (reference sequence). The V and J ends lost 2 bases and 3 bases, in that order; junction bases with no gene match: 6. The CDR3 has 15 amino acids. CDR3 DNA (partial): TGTGCCAGCAGTATGATAGACAGGGTCGCAGAA. Translated, it gives CASSMIDRVAE. In full, the CDR3 reads CASSMIDRVAETLYF.

Only a few counts were recorded for this clone. Mouse gene names apply. The read ends 4 residues early relative to the CDR3; the germline J gene fills the gap. The chain couples TRBV13-2 to TRBJ1-2; 7 positions match TRBD1. The CDR3 is made up of 14 amino acids. V was clipped by 0 bases and J by 4 bases; unmatched bases: 3. Germline assignment: CDR1 NNHNN and CDR2 SYGAGS (reference sequence). The DNA read from the CDR3 is TGTGCCAGCGGTGATGTGCAGGGGGGCTCC. Translating it yields CASGDVQGGS. The entire CDR3 sequence reads CASGDVQGGSDYTF.

This clone was recorded a few times. The gene names given are mouse names. The read is 4 residues too short to cover the CDR3 end, so that end is filled in from the germline J gene. The rearrangement joins TRBV19 to TRBJ2-3; 9 bases are shared with TRBD2. V trimming: 2 bases; J trimming: 3 bases; junction bases outside the gene matches: 4. Germline V gene lookup returns CDR1 FNHDT and CDR2 SITEND (reference sequence). This CDR3 has 15 amino acids. The CDR3 sequence: CASSILDWGAETLYF. CDR3 bases read: TGTGCCAGCAGTATCCTTGACTGGGGGGCAGAA.

Turning to this clone: Any gene name here is a mouse gene name. The read falls 3 residues short of the CDR3 end, and the missing part is taken from the germline J gene. This chain connects TRBV31 to TRBJ1-6; TRBD1 aligns across 12 bases. TRBJ1-6 is sorted into the ORF group, with uncertain function. Trimming cost V 0 bases and J 5 bases; bases outside gene matches: 2. In germline, CDR1 is GKSSPN, CDR2 SITVG. This CDR3 is 16 amino acids long. Partial CDR3 DNA: TGTGCCTGGAGTCTGGGACAGGGGGCCGATAATTCGCCC. It is translated as CAWSLGQGADNSP. The CDR3, in full, reads CAWSLGQGADNSPLYF.

In regard to this clone: Mouse germline and gene names are used. CDR3 bases read: TGTGCCAGCAGTGATCTCGGACAGCCCTAT. Translating it yields CASSDLGQPY. The complete CDR3 protein is CASSDLGQPYEQYF. The V and J genes are TRBV13-1 and TRBJ2-7; D might be TRBD1 (6 bases). The read finishes 4 residues shy of the CDR3 end, and the germline J gene is used to complete it. The germline CDR1 and CDR2 sequences are NSHNY and SYGAGN. This CDR3 is built from 14 residues. Trimming shortened V by 1 base and J by 2 bases, and 10 bases separated the two germline ends.

In its sample, this clone was seen a few times. Each gene name is a mouse one. The CDR3 end is not reached by the read, which stops 4 residues before it; the germline J gene fills it in. This chain joins TRBV1 and TRBJ1-2; 9 bases match TRBD1. Germline V gives CDR1 NSQYPW, CDR2 LRSPGD (reference sequence). V was clipped by 2 bases and J by 0 bases; unmatched bases: 4. The CDR3 is 16 amino acids. The CDR3 bases that were read are TGCACCTGCAGTGCACGACAGGGGGTTGCAAACTCC. This gives the protein CTCSARQGVANS. The entire CDR3 sequence reads CTCSARQGVANSDYTF.

With respect to this clone: Genes and germline come from the mouse. The observed sequence ends 4 residues before the CDR3 terminus, with the missing tail filled in from the germline J gene. Different DNA sequences within this sample yield the same CDR3. The J gene is TRBJ2-2, the V gene TRBV13-2; 11 bases align to TRBD1. The CDR3 contains 16 residues. The germline CDR1 and CDR2 sequences are NNHNN and SYGAGS (reference sequence). Losses at the gene ends were 3 bases for V and 2 bases for J; bases not matched to a gene: 3. The covered CDR3 bases are TGTGCCAGCGGTGTCGGGACAGGGGGGAACACCGGG. Residues: CASGVGTGGNTG. The whole CDR3 protein is CASGVGTGGNTGQLYF.

This clone was found many times. The gene symbols are mouse symbols. Coverage ceases 4 residues before the CDR3 finishes, and the germline J gene fills in the end. Other DNA sequences of this sample code for an identical CDR3. The rearrangement links TRBV13-1 to TRBJ2-2; the D gene is possibly TRBD2 (5 bases). The CDR3 is 14 amino acids. Trimming removed 0 bases at V and 2 bases at J, with 5 bases between. Per germline, CDR1 NSHNY and CDR2 SYGAGN. Partial CDR3 DNA: TGTGCCAGCAGTGATGCTGGGAACACCGGG. Encoded protein: CASSDAGNTG. The complete CDR3 sequence is CASSDAGNTGQLYF.

In this sample, this clone turned up a few times. Mouse gene names and germline throughout. CDR3: CASSKWDRGEDTQYF. Incomplete CDR3 DNA: TGTGCTAGCAGTAAATGGGACAGGGGGGAAGAC. This chain uses TRBV17 with TRBJ2-5; 11 bases align to TRBD1. The sequenced fragment ends 4 residues before the CDR3 boundary, so the rest is inferred from the germline J gene. CDR3 length: 15 residues. CDR1 is MNHDT and CDR2 is YYDKIL in the germline V gene.

This clone was seen a few times. Any gene name here is a mouse gene name. CDR3 loop: CAWSRGYSDYTF. The CDR3 DNA, read in part, is TGTGCCTGGAGTCGTGGGTACTCC. The chain combines TRBV31 with TRBJ1-2; no firm D call. The observed sequence ends 4 residues before the CDR3 terminus, with the missing tail filled in from the germline J gene. Per the germline V gene, CDR1 is GKSSPN and CDR2 is SITVG. The CDR3 covers 12 residues. With 1 base removed from V and 3 bases from J, the gap between germline ends came to 6 bases.

As concerns this clone: Gene names and germline match the mouse. From the germline J gene comes the end of the CDR3, since the read stops 4 residues before it. This specimen includes other DNA sequences encoding the same CDR3. The genes are TRBV13-3 and TRBJ2-3; unclear D gene. The V gene's germline CDR1 is NNHDY and CDR2 SYVADS. V was clipped by 0 bases and J by 0 bases, with 8 bases between them. CDR3 length equals 15 residues. CDR3 sequence: CASSDARGSAETLYF. Incomplete CDR3 DNA: TGTGCCAGCAGTGATGCTAGAGGGAGTGCAGAA.

With regard to this clone: All gene names here are mouse names. The read ends 4 residues shy of where the CDR3 ends; the end is completed using the germline J gene. V usage is TRBV1 and J usage is TRBJ2-5; 11 bases align to TRBD2. The CDR3 consists of 16 residues. Germline CDR1 and CDR2: NSQYPW and LRSPGD (reference sequence). CDR3 bases read: TGCACCTGCAGTGCCCCCTCGACTGGGGGGGGAGAC. Translated, it gives CTCSAPSTGGGD. The full CDR3 protein is CTCSAPSTGGGDTQYF.

This clone appeared a few times. Gene names and germline refer to mouse. The read terminates 4 residues before the CDR3 end, so the remaining end is supplied by the germline J gene. This chain links TRBV31 with TRBJ2-3; D is perhaps TRBD1 (6 bases). Germline V gene sequence: CDR1 GKSSPN, CDR2 SITVG. CDR3 length: 15 residues. V lost 1 base and J 0 bases, leaving 11 bases between the germline ends. CDR3 sequence: CAWSQGQTSAETLYF. The sequenced CDR3 bases are TGTGCCTGGAGTCAGGGACAAACTAGTGCAGAA.

The sample holds a few counts of this clone. The germline and genes are mouse ones. CDR3: CASRTTGGSYEQYF. CDR3 bases read: TGTGCCAGCAGAACGACTGGGGGCTCCTAT. The J gene is TRBJ2-7, the V gene TRBV19, with 9 bases matching TRBD2. The read ends 4 residues before the CDR3 terminus; that terminus is restored from the germline J gene. This CDR3 spans 14 amino acids. The germline gives CDR1 FNHDT, CDR2 SITEND (reference sequence). The ends lost 5 bases at V and 0 bases at J; junction bases unmatched: 3.

This clone was counted a few times. Gene labels here are mouse ones. The sequence runs out 3 residues before the end of the CDR3; the remainder is reconstructed from the germline J gene. The chain has TRBV13-1 and TRBJ1-6; maybe TRBD1 (5 bases). TRBJ1-6 is an open reading frame, and its role is uncertain. There are 14 residues in the CDR3. The ends were cut back, 5 bases at V and 4 bases at J, with 10 bases in the middle. Per the germline V gene, CDR1 is NSHNY and CDR2 is SYGAGN. CDR3 DNA (partial): TGTGCCAGCAGGCCCGGGACTTATAATTCGCCC. As protein: CASRPGTYNSP. The whole CDR3 protein is CASRPGTYNSPLYF.

A few counts support this clone. Gene names follow the mouse nomenclature. The observed sequence ends 4 residues before the CDR3 terminus, with the missing tail filled in from the germline J gene. The chain uses TRBV19 and TRBJ2-1; TRBD2 matches at 7 bases. Per the germline V gene, CDR1 is FNHDT and CDR2 is SITEND (reference sequence). Trimming took 6 bases from V and 3 from J; bases not matched to a gene: 3. The CDR3 runs to 13 residues. CDR3 bases read: TGTGCCAGCAACCGGGGGGGCTATGCT. It encodes CASNRGGYA. In full, the CDR3 is CASNRGGYAEQFF. The full variable domain, completed using reference TRBV19 and TRBJ2-1, is GGIITQTPKFLIGQEGQKLTLKCQQNFNHDTMYWYRQDSGKGLRLIYYSITENDLQKGDLSEGYDASREKKSSFSLTVTSAQKNEMAVFLCASNRGGYAEQFFGPGTRLTVL.

A few counts support this clone. The genes are named according to mouse. Different DNA sequences within this sample yield the same CDR3. CDR3 DNA, as far as it was read: TGTGCCAGCAGCCAAGATTGGGGACAGGGTTAT. Protein: CASSQDWGQGY. The full-length CDR3 reads as CASSQDWGQGYEQYF. This rearrangement joins TRBV5 to TRBJ2-7, with 9 positions matching TRBD1. Read data end 4 residues before the CDR3 end; the end is taken from the germline J gene. CDR1 and CDR2 from the germline V gene are LGHNA and YNLKQL (reference sequence). The CDR3 covers 15 residues.

This clone turned up a few times. Genes and germline are mouse. The read falls 4 residues short of the CDR3 end, and the missing part is taken from the germline J gene. V usage is TRBV19 and J usage is TRBJ2-7, with 10 nucleotides matching TRBD2. CDR1 and CDR2 from the germline V gene are FNHDT and SITEND (reference sequence). The length of the CDR3 is 14 residues. CDR3 region: CASRKDWGDYEQYF. The sequenced part of the CDR3 DNA is TGTGCCAGCAGAAAAGACTGGGGGGATTAT.

Note on this clone: Gene names are mouse gene names. Read sequence stops 4 residues before the CDR3 end, and the germline J gene provides the missing end. V is TRBV1 and J is TRBJ2-2; 7 bases align to TRBD1. The CDR3 is made up of 15 amino acids. The germline gives CDR1 NSQYPW, CDR2 LRSPGD (reference sequence). J gave up 1 base and V 5 bases, and 4 bases lay outside the gene matches. CDR3 DNA, as far as it was read: TGCACCTGCAGTCCGACAGGGCTAAACACCGGG. Its protein product is CTCSPTGLNTG. The full CDR3 reads CTCSPTGLNTGQLYF.

In the case of this clone: The gene names here belong to mouse. The CDR3 end is not reached by the read, which stops 4 residues before it; the germline J gene fills it in. The rearrangement uses TRBV19 and TRBJ2-7, with 8 bases identical to TRBD2. CDR1 is FNHDT, CDR2 SITEND, per germline (reference sequence). The CDR3 covers 11 residues. The CDR3 sequence: CASHWGYEQYF. The covered CDR3 bases are TGTGCCAGCCACTGGGGGTAT.

In the case of this clone: The gene names here belong to mouse. The read comes to an end 4 residues before the CDR3 does, leaving the germline J gene to fill in the end. V gene TRBV13-3 combines with J gene TRBJ1-1; 8 bases map to TRBD1. The CDR3 length is 13 residues. Germline CDR1 NNHDY, CDR2 SYVADS. The CDR3 loop is CASSDSRGREVFF. The CDR3 DNA, read in part, is TGTGCCAGCAGTGATAGCAGGGGGCGA.